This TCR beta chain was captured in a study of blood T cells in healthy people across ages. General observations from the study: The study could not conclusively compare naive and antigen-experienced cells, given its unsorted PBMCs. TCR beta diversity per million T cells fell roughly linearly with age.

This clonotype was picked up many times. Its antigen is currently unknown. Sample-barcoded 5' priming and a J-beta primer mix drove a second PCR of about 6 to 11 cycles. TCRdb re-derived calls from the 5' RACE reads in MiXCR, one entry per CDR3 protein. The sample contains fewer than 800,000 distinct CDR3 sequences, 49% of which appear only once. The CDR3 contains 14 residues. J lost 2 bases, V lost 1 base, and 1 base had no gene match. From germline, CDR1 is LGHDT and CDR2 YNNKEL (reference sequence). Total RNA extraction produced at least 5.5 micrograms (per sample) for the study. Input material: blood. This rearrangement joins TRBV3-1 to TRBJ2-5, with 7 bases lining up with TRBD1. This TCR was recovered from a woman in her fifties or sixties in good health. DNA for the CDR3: TGTGCCAGCAGCCAAGCACAGGGGCAAGAGACCCAGTACTTC. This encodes CASSQAQGQETQYF.